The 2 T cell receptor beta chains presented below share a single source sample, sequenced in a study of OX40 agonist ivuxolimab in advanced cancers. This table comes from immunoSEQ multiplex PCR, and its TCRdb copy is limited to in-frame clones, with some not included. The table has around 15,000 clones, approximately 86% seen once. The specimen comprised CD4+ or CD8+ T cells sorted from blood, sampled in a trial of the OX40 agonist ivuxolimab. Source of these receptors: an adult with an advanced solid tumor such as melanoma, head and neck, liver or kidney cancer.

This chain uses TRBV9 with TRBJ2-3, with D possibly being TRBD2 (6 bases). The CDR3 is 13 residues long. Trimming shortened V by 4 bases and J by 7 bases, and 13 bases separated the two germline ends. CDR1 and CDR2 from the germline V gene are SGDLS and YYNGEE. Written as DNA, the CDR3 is TGTGCCAGCAGCACCTCGGGAGTACATACGCAGTATTTT. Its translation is CASSTSGVHTQYF.

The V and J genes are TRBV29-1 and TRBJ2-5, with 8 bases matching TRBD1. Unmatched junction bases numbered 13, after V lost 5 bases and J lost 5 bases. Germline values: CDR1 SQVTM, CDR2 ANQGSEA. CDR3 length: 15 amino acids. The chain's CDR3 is CSVRNTGGSWETQYF. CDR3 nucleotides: TGCAGCGTTAGAAACACAGGGGGATCGTGGGAGACCCAGTACTTC.